This T cell receptor beta chain was documented in a study of post-analysis software for immune sequencing data (dated by TCRdb to the mid-2010s). At the level of the whole study: Disease courses on record covered relapsing-remitting, secondary progressive and progressive-relapsing multiple sclerosis, though some patients had no subtype annotation. The patient repertoires were set against eleven to twelve previously published healthy control repertoires from donors whose ages ranged from 6 to 25 years. A subset of samples was prepared in parallel using single-end sample barcoding, then pooled and co-amplified after Illumina adapter ligation.

Counted from cysteine to phenylalanine, this CDR3 has 21 amino acids. Here the CDR3 DNA is all that survives: 63 bases in frame from base 1. Trimming takes 5 bases off V and 6 bases off J; junction bases not matched to a gene: 25. For CDR1 and CDR2, the germline V gene lists SGHAT and FQNNGV. To demonstrate the VDJtools post-analysis software, the study profiled TCR beta repertoires from the peripheral blood of under 15 young patients with multiple sclerosis. The multiple sclerosis patients were children and adolescents between roughly 6 and 17 years of age. Library prep was done by PCR. Sequencing relied on an Illumina HiSeq 2500. To reduce PCR and sequencing biases, unique molecular identifiers were incorporated into the TCR beta cDNA libraries. Approximately 500,000 cDNA molecules were obtained for every 1 to 10 million input T cells, so each molecule roughly corresponded to one T cell. The same protocol used for the earlier healthy control dataset was applied to prepare and sequence the patient libraries. Samples belonging to the same batch were prepared together, multiplexed and sequenced on a shared HiSeq lane. From the authors' description of their analysis: MIGEC was used to process the raw barcoded reads, and molecular identifier groups with only a single read were discarded before consensus assembly and CDR3 extraction. Clonotype tables were post-analysed with VDJtools, normalizing diversity by down-sampling all datasets to the smallest sample size. In repertoire overlap clustering, CDR3 amino acid sequences, but not nucleotide sequences, were matched to correct batch-related cross-sample contamination. TCRdb trimmed public reads at Q25 via fastp, called clones via MiXCR and kept in-frame beta chains. Entries that share a CDR3 protein sequence are merged under the most common genes and DNA. TCRdb, not the original authors, processed these V and J calls. For this sample there are hundreds of thousands of distinct CDR3 sequences; 30% appear just once. The biggest ten clones account for around 0.55% of the sample.

This clonotype was counted a few times. What this receptor recognizes is not known. Within one base of it there is no much larger clone, and no base qualities were kept. The study at large found these results: Patients showed significantly higher frequencies than controls for about 5 TRBV segments, among them TRBV5-6, TRBV5-1 and TRBV20-1. The multiple sclerosis patient group was slightly younger than the control group. When samples were clustered directly using the F measure, samples prepared in the same batch co-clustered strongly, which prompted a batch-effect correction. Normalized Chao1 diversity was significantly lower in multiple sclerosis patients than controls, suggesting substantial peripheral T-cell clonal expansion.

Sequenced: blood. The receptor was isolated from a girl between 5 and 17 years old with multiple sclerosis. This receptor chain uses TRBV11-2 and TRBJ2-7, with TRBD2 matching 13 junction bases. CDR3 reads: CASSILPLGTSGNMGSGEQYF. The sequence in DNA is TGTGCCAGCAGCATACTCCCCCTCGGGACTAGCGGGAATATGGGATCTGGCGAGCAGTACTTC.